The 2 T cell receptor beta chains presented below share a single source sample, sequenced in a study of shared clonotypes between healthy human individuals. Here immunoSEQ multiplex PCR was the method, and the copy in TCRdb shows in-frame clones only, minus some. The sample has some 2 million clones, 90% to 95% seen once; the top ten hold 0.13%. The sequencing input was naive CD4+ T cells sorted from blood. Regarding subset: CD45RA+ positively selected. These receptors originate from a man between 18 and 29 years old in good health.

The chain recombines TRBV18 with TRBJ1-5; possibly TRBD1 for D (5 bases). The CDR3 has 16 amino acids. Trimming pared 0 bases from V and 4 bases from J, leaving 13 bases between. CDR1 is KGHSH and CDR2 is LQKENI in the germline V gene. The chain's CDR3 is CASSPPGIGGNQPQHF. CDR3 DNA sequence: TGTGCCAGCTCACCACCGGGTATTGGGGGAAATCAGCCCCAGCATTTT.

V usage is TRBV7-3 and J usage is TRBJ2-7; no firm D call. The CDR3 is 14 residues long. CDR1 and CDR2 (germline): SGHTA, FQGTGA. V lost 5 bases, J lost 1 base, and 12 bases lay in between. The CDR3 spells CASSPGSVSYEQYF. The DNA of the CDR3 is TGTGCCAGCAGCCCCGGGTCAGTTTCCTACGAGCAGTACTTC. Looking up the rest from reference TRBV7-3 and TRBJ2-7 gives the full variable domain: GAGVSQTPSNKVTEKGKYVELRCDPISGHTALYWYRQSLGQGPEFLIYFQGTGAADDSGLPNDRFFAVRPEGSVSTLKIQRTERGDSAVYLCASSPGSVSYEQYFGPGTRLTVT.